Below are 8 T cell receptor beta chains sequenced from a single sample in a study of monozygotic twins with inflammatory bowel disease. TCRdb re-called the 5' RACE reads and gives one entry per CDR3 protein, without DNA. The sample includes 300,000 to 400,000 distinct CDR3 sequences. Sequencing was done on a sample of blood. These receptor sequences come from a human donor with ulcerative colitis or Crohn's disease, or a healthy co-twin of an affected twin (not recorded which).

The chain employs TRBV5-1 and TRBJ2-2; lacking DNA, the TRBD2 call made by TCRdb goes unchecked. Germline V gene data show CDR1 as SGHRS and CDR2 as YFSETQ. The CDR3 spans 15 residues. The CDR3 sequence: CASSLGTSGTGELFF.

This chain links TRBV7-2 with TRBJ2-3; the TRBD1 assignment by TCRdb is unverifiable without DNA. Germline lookup yields CDR1 SGHTA and CDR2 FQGNSA. The CDR3 sequence is 14 residues long. CDR3: CASSQTGVTDTQYF.

CDR3 sequence reads: CASSLGRTDSRETQYF. The chain has TRBV5-1 and TRBJ2-5; as DNA is missing, the TRBD2 call by TCRdb cannot be tested. Germline CDR1 and CDR2: SGHRS and YFSETQ. This CDR3 is built from 16 residues.

The chain couples TRBV30 to TRBJ2-7; TCRdb returns TRBD2, unconfirmable since there is no DNA. CDR1 and CDR2 from the germline V gene are GTSNPN and SVGIG (reference sequence). The CDR3 sequence is 13 residues long. The CDR3: CALTGTSGYEQYF. Full variable domain (outside the CDR3, taken from reference TRBV30 and TRBJ2-7): SQTIHQWPATLVQPVGSPLSLECTVEGTSNPNLYWYRQAAGRGLQLLFYSVGIGQISSEVPQNLSASRPQDRQFILSSKKLLLSDSGFYLCALTGTSGYEQYFGPGTRLTVT.

The rearrangement links TRBV5-1 to TRBJ1-1. The CDR3 loop spans 14 amino acids. The germline CDR1 and CDR2 sequences are SGHRS and YFSETQ. The chain's CDR3 is CASSLDGVNTEAFF.

The chain couples TRBV28 to TRBJ2-7; TCRdb designates TRBD1, a call that cannot be tested without DNA. Germline CDR1 MDHEN, CDR2 SYDVKM. The CDR3 extends over 16 amino acids. The CDR3 reads CASSWPPTGRQYEQYF.

The chain carries TRBV3-1 and TRBJ2-7; TCRdb reports TRBD2, a call that lacks DNA to check it against. CDR3 length: 15 amino acids. In germline, CDR1 is LGHDT, CDR2 YNNKEL (reference sequence). The CDR3 protein is CASSQDGPIGYEQYF.

V and J are TRBV5-1 and TRBJ1-6; TCRdb names TRBD1, which stays unverified in the absence of DNA. This CDR3 is built from 15 residues. The germline gives CDR1 SGHRS, CDR2 YFSETQ. The CDR3 reads CASSLDRAYNSPLHF.